A selection of T cell receptor beta chains follows, all from one sample in a study of blood T cell repertoires in COVID-19. Assay: immunoSEQ multiplex PCR; the TCRdb copy retains only in-frame clones and omits some. The sample has 45,000 to 65,000 clones; roughly 74% are singletons. Specimen: peripheral blood. These receptors came from a human donor in a cohort sampled during active COVID-19. Each CDR3 is given with its conserved first and last residue. D genes are given only for firm matches. The size entry is marked missing in some rows and otherwise reads once, few, many or a size class.

CDR3nt: TGTGCCAGCAGCATGAACTATCCGGGAGACTCCTACGAGCAGTACTTC
CDR3aa: CASSMNYPGDSYEQYF
abundance: .
len: 16
j_gene: TRBJ2-7
v_gene: TRBV5-4
d_gene: .

CDR3nt: TGTGCCAGCAGTGTGACTAGCGCGCAAGAGACCCAGTACTTC
CDR3aa: CASSVTSAQETQYF
abundance: .
len: 14
j_gene: TRBJ2-5
v_gene: TRBV28
d_gene: TRBD2

CDR3nt: TGTGCCAGCAGTCCGGGAGACCAGCCCCAGCATTTT
CDR3aa: CASSPGDQPQHF
abundance: .
len: 12
j_gene: TRBJ1-5
v_gene: TRBV28
d_gene: .

CDR3nt: TGTGCCAGCAGCAAAGCAACAGCGAACACTGAAGCTTTCTTT
CDR3aa: CASSKATANTEAFF
abundance: once
len: 14
j_gene: TRBJ1-1
v_gene: TRBV21-1
d_gene: .

CDR3nt: TGTGCCAGCAAACTAGACAGGGACTCTGGGGCCAACGTCCTGACTTTC
CDR3aa: CASKLDRDSGANVLTF
abundance: few
len: 16
j_gene: TRBJ2-6
v_gene: TRBV7-9
d_gene: TRBD1

CDR3nt: TGTGCCAGCAGTGGGGGGGGACGGTATGGCTACACCTTC
CDR3aa: CASSGGGRYGYTF
abundance: .
len: 13
j_gene: TRBJ1-2
v_gene: TRBV25-1
d_gene: .

CDR3nt: TGTGCCAGCAGCCAATTTGTGGCTAGCGAAGAGACCCAGTACTTC
CDR3aa: CASSQFVASEETQYF
abundance: once
len: 15
j_gene: TRBJ2-5
v_gene: TRBV3-1/TRBV3-2
d_gene: .

CDR3nt: TGTGCCAGCAGCTTATCCCAGGAGGCCTACTACGAGCAGTACTTC
CDR3aa: CASSLSQEAYYEQYF
abundance: few
len: 15
j_gene: TRBJ2-7
v_gene: TRBV7-6
d_gene: .

CDR3nt: TGTGCCAGCAGTCGACAGGGGACCTATGGCTACACCTTC
CDR3aa: CASSRQGTYGYTF
abundance: .
len: 13
j_gene: TRBJ1-2
v_gene: TRBV6-2/TRBV6-3
d_gene: TRBD1

CDR3nt: TGTGCCAGCAGCCTGGGGGACAGGATGAGCGAAAAACTGTTTTTT
CDR3aa: CASSLGDRMSEKLFF
abundance: .
len: 15
j_gene: TRBJ1-4
v_gene: TRBV7-2
d_gene: TRBD1

CDR3nt: TGTGCCAGCAGCTTGAGGAGGGGAAGTGGGGCCAACGTCCTGACTTTC
CDR3aa: CASSLRRGSGANVLTF
abundance: .
len: 16
j_gene: TRBJ2-6
v_gene: TRBV5-4
d_gene: .

CDR3nt: TGTGCCAGCATGGGGGGAGTGGGATACAATGAGCAGTTCTTC
CDR3aa: CASMGGVGYNEQFF
abundance: once
len: 14
j_gene: TRBJ2-1
v_gene: TRBV27
d_gene: .

CDR3nt: TGTGCCAGCAGCCACACCCGGGGGGGGGCGCACCTGGGGTTC
CDR3aa: CASSHTRGGAHLGF
abundance: .
len: 14
j_gene: TRBJ2-7
v_gene: TRBV28
d_gene: TRBD2

CDR3nt: TGCGCCAGCAGCCTACAGGGTGGTGGCACTGAAGCTTTCTTT
CDR3aa: CASSLQGGGTEAFF
abundance: .
len: 14
j_gene: TRBJ1-1
v_gene: TRBV5-1
d_gene: .

CDR3nt: TGTGCCAGCAGCTTACTAGCGGGGATCACAGATACGCAGTATTTT
CDR3aa: CASSLLAGITDTQYF
abundance: .
len: 15
j_gene: TRBJ2-3
v_gene: TRBV7-3
d_gene: TRBD2

CDR3nt: TGTGCCAGCAGGGGGGCCCCGAGCTCTGGAAACACCATATATTTT
CDR3aa: CASRGAPSSGNTIYF
abundance: .
len: 15
j_gene: TRBJ1-3
v_gene: TRBV28
d_gene: .

CDR3nt: TGTGCCAGCAGCCGCCGGGACAGGGGGGAAAAACTGTTTTTT
CDR3aa: CASSRRDRGEKLFF
abundance: .
len: 14
j_gene: TRBJ1-4
v_gene: TRBV3-1/TRBV3-2
d_gene: TRBD1

CDR3nt: TGTGCCAGCAGCCCCTCCCTGGGGCAGTTGAACACTGAAGCTTTCTTT
CDR3aa: CASSPSLGQLNTEAFF
abundance: .
len: 16
j_gene: TRBJ1-1
v_gene: TRBV7-9
d_gene: .

CDR3nt: TGTGCCAGCAGCTCGAAGTGGACTAGCGGATACCTCTCCTACAATGAGCAGTTCTTC
CDR3aa: CASSSKWTSGYLSYNEQFF
abundance: .
len: 19
j_gene: TRBJ2-1
v_gene: TRBV5-6
d_gene: TRBD2

CDR3nt: TGTGCCAGCAGCTTTTCTAGCGGCTACGAGCAGTACTTC
CDR3aa: CASSFSSGYEQYF
abundance: .
len: 13
j_gene: TRBJ2-7
v_gene: TRBV7-9
d_gene: TRBD2

CDR3nt: TGTGCCAGCACCGGGTACACTGAAGCTTTCTTT
CDR3aa: CASTGYTEAFF
abundance: .
len: 11
j_gene: TRBJ1-1
v_gene: TRBV12-3/TRBV12-4
d_gene: .

CDR3nt: TGTGCCAGCAGCCATGACCTGGTAGCGGGGCAAGAGACCCAGTACTTC
CDR3aa: CASSHDLVAGQETQYF
abundance: .
len: 16
j_gene: TRBJ2-5
v_gene: TRBV4-2
d_gene: TRBD2

CDR3nt: TGTGCCAGCAGCCCGAGATTTGGGGACAACCTCCTGAGGGGGGCCAACGTCCTGACTTTC
CDR3aa: CASSPRFGDNLLRGANVLTF
abundance: .
len: 20
j_gene: TRBJ2-6
v_gene: TRBV7-8
d_gene: .

CDR3nt: TGTGCCAGCAGCTTTTTGACAGGGGCCAGACATCAGCCCCAGCATTTT
CDR3aa: CASSFLTGARHQPQHF
abundance: .
len: 16
j_gene: TRBJ1-5
v_gene: TRBV7-8
d_gene: TRBD1

CDR3nt: TGCAGTGCTAGTGGCGGGAGGAGCACCGGGGAGCTGTTTTTT
CDR3aa: CSASGGRSTGELFF
abundance: .
len: 14
j_gene: TRBJ2-2
v_gene: TRBV20-1
d_gene: TRBD2

CDR3nt: TGTGCCAGCTCCGGACTAGCGGGCTACGAGCAGTACTTC
CDR3aa: CASSGLAGYEQYF
abundance: .
len: 13
j_gene: TRBJ2-7
v_gene: TRBV28
d_gene: TRBD2

CDR3nt: TGTGCCACCAGCAGAGAACGGGCAGGGGTTGGAAACACCATATATTTT
CDR3aa: CATSRERAGVGNTIYF
abundance: few
len: 16
j_gene: TRBJ1-3
v_gene: TRBV15
d_gene: .

CDR3nt: TGTGCCAGCAGTAAAGGACCGGGGGGTCAAGTCTGGAACACTGAAGCTTTCTTT
CDR3aa: CASSKGPGGQVWNTEAFF
abundance: .
len: 18
j_gene: TRBJ1-1
v_gene: TRBV6-1
d_gene: .

CDR3nt: TGCGCCAGCAGCCAAGAAGCCAGGCCCTTCCTCCGTCGGTTCTTC
CDR3aa: CASSQEARPFLRRFF
abundance: .
len: 15
j_gene: TRBJ2-1
v_gene: TRBV4-1
d_gene: .

CDR3nt: TGTGCCAGCAGTCCCCTGGGCCCTGGGGCCAACGTCCTGACTTTC
CDR3aa: CASSPLGPGANVLTF
abundance: .
len: 15
j_gene: TRBJ2-6
v_gene: TRBV6-6
d_gene: .

CDR3nt: TGTGCCATCAGTGAGGAGGACAGGGGCTATGGCTACACCTTC
CDR3aa: CAISEEDRGYGYTF
abundance: .
len: 14
j_gene: TRBJ1-2
v_gene: TRBV10-3
d_gene: TRBD1

CDR3nt: TGTGCCAGCAGACCTCGACTAGCGGGAGAGGGCAATGAGCAGTTCTTC
CDR3aa: CASRPRLAGEGNEQFF
abundance: .
len: 16
j_gene: TRBJ2-1
v_gene: TRBV2
d_gene: TRBD2

CDR3nt: TGTGCCATCAGTGAGTCGAGGCTTGGCTATGGAAACACCATATATTTT
CDR3aa: CAISESRLGYGNTIYF
abundance: few
len: 16
j_gene: TRBJ1-3
v_gene: TRBV10-3
d_gene: .

CDR3nt: TGTGCCAGTAGTATTCCGGGTGGCTACACCTTC
CDR3aa: CASSIPGGYTF
abundance: .
len: 11
j_gene: TRBJ1-2
v_gene: TRBV19
d_gene: .

CDR3nt: TGTGCCAGCAGCGTAGAGGGCGGGAGAGACACCGGGGAGCTGTTTTTT
CDR3aa: CASSVEGGRDTGELFF
abundance: .
len: 16
j_gene: TRBJ2-2
v_gene: TRBV9
d_gene: TRBD2

CDR3nt: TGTGCCAGCAGTGAGCAGACCCCGGGACTAGTAAGCACAGATACGCAGTATTTT
CDR3aa: CASSEQTPGLVSTDTQYF
abundance: .
len: 18
j_gene: TRBJ2-3
v_gene: TRBV2
d_gene: TRBD2

CDR3nt: TGCGCCAGCAGCTCCGCCGGGACAGGGGGCGACGAGCAGTACTTC
CDR3aa: CASSSAGTGGDEQYF
abundance: .
len: 15
j_gene: TRBJ2-7
v_gene: TRBV5-1
d_gene: TRBD1

CDR3nt: TGTGCCAGCAGCTTGGGGTATAGGAGCCCCTATGGCTACACCTTC
CDR3aa: CASSLGYRSPYGYTF
abundance: .
len: 15
j_gene: TRBJ1-2
v_gene: TRBV5-6
d_gene: .

CDR3nt: TGTGCCAGCAGCCAGATGACAGGGTACTCCTACGAGCAGTACTTC
CDR3aa: CASSQMTGYSYEQYF
abundance: .
len: 15
j_gene: TRBJ2-7
v_gene: TRBV14
d_gene: TRBD1

CDR3nt: TGTGCCAGCAGCCTTAAAACCTACGAGCAGTACTTC
CDR3aa: CASSLKTYEQYF
abundance: .
len: 12
j_gene: TRBJ2-7
v_gene: TRBV28
d_gene: .

CDR3nt: TGTGCCAGCAGCTTAGTGGGACTCCAAGAGACCCAGTACTTC
CDR3aa: CASSLVGLQETQYF
abundance: few
len: 14
j_gene: TRBJ2-5
v_gene: TRBV7-6
d_gene: .

CDR3nt: TGCAGTGCTAGCAACAATGAGCAGTTCTTC
CDR3aa: CSASNNEQFF
abundance: .
len: 10
j_gene: TRBJ2-1
v_gene: TRBV20-1
d_gene: .

CDR3nt: TGTGCCACCAGCAGGGGCAAAAGGACAGTTGAGGAGACCCAGTACTTC
CDR3aa: CATSRGKRTVEETQYF
abundance: .
len: 16
j_gene: TRBJ2-5
v_gene: TRBV15
d_gene: .

CDR3nt: TGTGCCACCAGCAGAGGACAGGCGAACACCGGGGAGCTGTTTTTT
CDR3aa: CATSRGQANTGELFF
abundance: few
len: 15
j_gene: TRBJ2-2
v_gene: TRBV15
d_gene: .

CDR3nt: TGTGCCAGCAGCCCCGGGACAGGGGGCGATCAGCCCCAGCATTTT
CDR3aa: CASSPGTGGDQPQHF
abundance: .
len: 15
j_gene: TRBJ1-5
v_gene: TRBV2
d_gene: TRBD1

CDR3nt: TGTGCCAGCAGCTTGAACCGAGGGGGCTTTGAAGCTTTCTTT
CDR3aa: CASSLNRGGFEAFF
abundance: .
len: 14
j_gene: TRBJ1-1
v_gene: TRBV7-9
d_gene: TRBD1